The 11 T cell receptor beta chains reported below all come from one sample, sequenced in a study of glioma-infiltrating T cells after dendritic cell vaccination. TCRdb's table, derived via immunoSEQ multiplex PCR, lists solely in-frame clones and lacks some. The sample contains under 40,000 clones, roughly 90% of which appear only once. Sequencing was performed on blood, taken before dendritic cell vaccination. The receptors originated from a human donor with glioblastoma.

The chain has TRBV5-1 and TRBJ2-7, with 7 bases lining up with TRBD1. With 0 bases clipped from V and 7 bases from J, the junction kept 7 bases outside the gene matches. The CDR3 contains 14 residues. Per germline, CDR1 SGHRS and CDR2 YFSETQ. The CDR3 region is CASSLADRVGEQYF. CDR3 in DNA: TGCGCCAGCAGCTTGGCCGACAGGGTGGGGGAGCAGTACTTC.

The table lists this clone with a few counts. The rearrangement links TRBV2 to TRBJ1-3; 9 bases match TRBD1. The CDR3 covers 16 residues. Unmatched junction bases numbered 5, after V lost 4 bases and J lost 1 base. CDR1 and CDR2 from the germline V gene are SNHLY and FYNNEI. The CDR3 bases are TGTGCCAGCAGTGCCGGGACAGGGCGTTCTGGAAACACCATATATTTT. This codes for CASSAGTGRSGNTIYF.

The chain recombines TRBV5-1 with TRBJ1-1, with TRBD1 matching 8 bases. Per germline, CDR1 SGHRS and CDR2 YFSETQ. CDR3 size: 15 residues. The trim removed 0 bases at V and 4 bases at J, leaving 5 bases unmatched. The CDR3 reads CASSLGTGRTTEAFF. CDR3 DNA sequence: TGCGCCAGCAGCTTGGGGACAGGGAGGACCACTGAAGCTTTCTTT. The whole variable domain, remainder taken from reference TRBV5-1 and TRBJ1-1, is KAGVTQTPRYLIKTRGQQVTLSCSPISGHRSVSWYQQTPGQGLQFLFEYFSETQRNKGNFPGRFSGRQFSNSRSEMNVSTLELGDSALYLCASSLGTGRTTEAFFGQGTRLTVV.

The chain is built from TRBV30 and TRBJ2-2; D is uncertain. V dropped 3 bases and J dropped 7 bases, with 6 bases sitting between them. CDR3 length: 11 residues. Per the germline V gene, CDR1 is GTSNPN and CDR2 is SVGIG (reference sequence). Written as DNA, the CDR3 is TGTGCCTGGAGCACGGGCGGGGAGCTGTTTTTT. It codes for CAWSTGGELFF.

The V gene is TRBV2, the J gene TRBJ1-2; D remains unclear. CDR1 is SNHLY and CDR2 is FYNNEI in the germline V gene. CDR3 length: 13 residues. The V end lost 6 bases, the J end lost 8 bases, and 16 bases lay between the germline ends. The CDR3 loop reads CASRRSPFDGYTF. For the CDR3, the DNA is TGTGCCAGCAGACGGAGCCCCTTCGACGGCTACACCTTC.

This chain joins TRBV4-1 and TRBJ2-6; D is uncertain. The CDR3 covers 18 residues. CDR1 and CDR2 (germline): MGHRA, YSYEKL. Trimming stripped 1 base from V and 0 bases from J, with 13 bases between. In DNA, the CDR3 is TGCGCCAGCAGCCAAGGGCCAGCGCTGCTCTCTGGGGCCAACGTCCTGACTTTC. This encodes CASSQGPALLSGANVLTF.

The CDR3 bases are TGTGCCAGCAGCTTGGCTCGGGCAGGGGGCGGGAGGGGGGACATTCAGTACTTC. Protein: CASSLARAGGGRGDIQYF. The gene calls are TRBV5-6 and TRBJ2-4, with TRBD2 as a possible D gene (9 bases). Germline V lookup: CDR1 SGHDT, CDR2 YYEEEE. The V end was cut by 0 bases, the J end by 8 bases, with 24 bases between. CDR3 length: 18 amino acids.

Notes on this clone: Other DNA sequences of this sample code for an identical CDR3. This chain connects TRBV2 to TRBJ2-3; D gene unclear. There are 10 residues in the CDR3. Trimming pared 11 bases from V and 6 bases from J, leaving 9 bases between. Germline V gene lookup returns CDR1 SNHLY and CDR2 FYNNEI. CDR3 amino acids: CASTRDTQYF. The DNA for the CDR3 is TGTGCCTCCACTCGGGATACGCAGTATTTT.

The chain uses TRBV18 and TRBJ1-1; D remains ambiguous. Germline V gene data show CDR1 as KGHSH and CDR2 as LQKENI. The ends were cut back, 1 base at V and 11 bases at J, with 11 bases in the middle. CDR3 length: 12 amino acids. CDR3 sequence (DNA): TGTGCCAGCTCACCACGCGCTCCAAATGCTTTCTTT. It yields the protein CASSPRAPNAFF. The variable domain in full, with the rest retrieved from reference TRBV18 and TRBJ1-1, is NAGVMQNPRHLVRRRGQEARLRCSPMKGHSHVYWYRQLPEEGLKFMVYLQKENIIDESGMPKERFSAEFPKEGPSILRIQQVVRGDSAAYFCASSPRAPNAFFGQGTRLTVV.

The rearrangement uses TRBV29-1 and TRBJ1-2; TRBD1 aligns across 7 bases. CDR3 length: 14 residues. The V gene's germline CDR1 is SQVTM and CDR2 ANQGSEA. V was clipped by 1 base and J by 8 bases; unmatched bases: 10. The CDR3 DNA follows: TGCAGCGTTGAAGCACAGGGGAATTTACGAGGCTACACCTTC. It translates to CSVEAQGNLRGYTF.

The CDR3 loop reads CASRITGDYGYTF. The CDR3 bases are TGCGCCAGCAGGATTACAGGGGACTATGGCTACACCTTC. V and J are TRBV5-1 and TRBJ1-2; TRBD1 agrees at 7 bases. Per the germline V gene, CDR1 is SGHRS and CDR2 is YFSETQ. The trim removed 5 bases at V and 3 bases at J, leaving 4 bases unmatched. This CDR3 has 13 residues.